This TCR beta chain was sequenced in a study of T cell repertoires in cytomegalovirus infection. Across the whole study: Signatures in public TCR beta sequences pointed to both CMV infection and matching HLA type.

Germline values: CDR1 MNHNY, CDR2 SVGAGI (reference sequence). The CDR3 length is 13 residues. Study-level findings and limits: Of the TCR beta families, the public ones yielded a cumulative frequency that identified carriers of CMV plus the relevant HLA. The response measured ex vivo was dominated by TCR beta clonotypes (HLA-C-restricted and CMV-specific).

As regards this clonotype: Its antigen is undetermined. A much larger clone differs from this one at a single base, so this may be a read error.

TCRdb re-called the reads through MiXCR, storing one row per CDR3 protein. The sample has roughly 500,000 distinct CDR3 sequences, about 11% seen once. This chain uses TRBV6-6 with TRBJ1-1; no clear D. The receptor was derived from a human donor in good health (CMV status not recorded). Some clones in this sample may be carry-over from other donors' samples. The sample comprised PBMCs. CDR3 loop: CACSGISVTEAFF. CDR3 nucleotide sequence: TGTGCCTGCAGTGGAATTTCTGTCACTGAAGCTTTCTTT.